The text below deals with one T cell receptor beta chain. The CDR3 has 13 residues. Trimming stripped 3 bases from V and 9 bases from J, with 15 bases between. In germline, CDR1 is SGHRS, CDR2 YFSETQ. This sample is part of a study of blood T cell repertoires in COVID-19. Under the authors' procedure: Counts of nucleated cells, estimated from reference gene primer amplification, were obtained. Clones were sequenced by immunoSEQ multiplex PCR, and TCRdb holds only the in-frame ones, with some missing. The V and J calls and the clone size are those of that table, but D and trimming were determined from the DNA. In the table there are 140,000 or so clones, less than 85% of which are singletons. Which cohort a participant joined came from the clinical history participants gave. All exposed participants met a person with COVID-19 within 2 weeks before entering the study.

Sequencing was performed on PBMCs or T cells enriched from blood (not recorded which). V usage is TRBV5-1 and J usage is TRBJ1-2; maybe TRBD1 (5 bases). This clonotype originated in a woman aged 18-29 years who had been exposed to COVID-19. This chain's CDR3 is CASSWTGGNSYTF. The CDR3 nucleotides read TGCGCCAGCAGCTGGACCGGGGGGAACAGCTACACCTTC.